Below are 9 T cell receptor beta chains sequenced from a single sample in a study of early T cells in non-severe SARS-CoV-2 infection. TCRdb re-derived calls from the 5' RACE reads in MiXCR, one entry per CDR3 protein. The sample records about 59,000 distinct CDR3 sequences, over 10% being singletons. The material was whole blood, obtained at baseline. Receptors were obtained from an adult who was a healthcare worker with PCR-confirmed SARS-CoV-2 infection or an uninfected control (not recorded which).

This chain joins TRBV4-1 and TRBJ2-1, with 9 bases fitting TRBD2. CDR1 is MGHRA and CDR2 is YSYEKL in the germline V gene. This CDR3 contains 16 residues. The V and J ends lost 1 base and 5 bases, in that order; junction bases with no gene match: 6. This chain's CDR3 is CASSQVVIAGDNEQFF. The CDR3 DNA is TGCGCCAGCAGCCAAGTTGTGATAGCGGGAGACAATGAGCAGTTCTTC.

This rearrangement joins TRBV6-6 to TRBJ2-7; D is perhaps TRBD1 (6 bases). V was pared by 7 bases and J by 3 bases, with 16 bases between. CDR1 MNHNY and CDR2 SVGAGI come from the germline V gene (reference sequence). CDR3 length equals 14 residues. CDR3 in DNA: TGTGCCAGCACTCGGGACATCTCCTACTACGAGCAGTACTTC. Translation gives CASTRDISYYEQYF.

There are a few counts of this clonotype. V gene TRBV18 combines with J gene TRBJ2-2; D is ambiguous. Germline loops: CDR1 KGHSH, CDR2 LQKENI. This CDR3 comprises 14 residues. Trimming took off 2 bases at V and 6 bases at J, with 10 bases between the two ends. In DNA form, the CDR3 reads TGTGCCAGCTCACCATCCGTAGGATCCGGGGAGCTGTTTTTT. It encodes CASSPSVGSGELFF.

The rearrangement uses TRBV3-1 and TRBJ2-5; no clear D gene. The CDR3 totals 14 residues. Germline V gives CDR1 LGHDT, CDR2 YNNKEL (reference sequence). V shed 3 bases and J shed 2 bases, with 10 bases lying between them. In DNA form, the CDR3 reads TGTGCCAGCAGCCACCTACCACGGCAAGAGACCCAGTACTTC. Translation gives CASSHLPRQETQYF.

This clonotype was observed many times. This chain uses TRBV7-2 with TRBJ1-6, with a weak D call TRBD1 (6 bases). CDR1 is SGHTA and CDR2 is FQGNSA in the germline V gene. This CDR3 is 16 amino acids long. Trimming pared 4 bases from V and 5 bases from J, leaving 15 bases between. The CDR3: CASSSQRGGHNSPLHF. The CDR3 DNA sequence: TGTGCCAGCAGCTCCCAGCGGGGGGGCCATAATTCACCCCTCCACTTT.

This chain uses TRBV7-6 with TRBJ1-1; D is possibly TRBD1 (6 bases). The CDR3 runs 13 residues. The ends were cut back, 5 bases at V and 4 bases at J, with 11 bases in the middle. Germline V gene lookup returns CDR1 SGHVS and CDR2 FNYEAQ. CDR3 amino acids: CASSDRRVTEAFF. CDR3 coding DNA: TGTGCCAGCAGCGACAGGCGGGTCACTGAAGCTTTCTTT.

This clonotype has only a few counts. J is TRBJ1-1 and V is TRBV4-3; no clear D. This CDR3 is 14 amino acids long. The V gene lost 0 bases and the J gene lost 7 bases, with 12 bases spanning the gap. The germline CDR1 and CDR2 sequences are LGHNA and YSLEER. The CDR3 nucleotides read TGCGCCAGCAGCCAAGATTACGGGCGGATTGAAGCTTTCTTT. Protein: CASSQDYGRIEAFF.

The V and J genes are TRBV10-3 and TRBJ1-2; 9 nucleotides match TRBD1. The CDR3 runs to 14 residues. Germline loops: CDR1 ENHRY, CDR2 SYGVKD. V gave up 6 bases and J gave up 2 bases; unmatched junction bases: 4. In nucleotides, the CDR3 is TGTGCCATCAGGGGGACAGGGCTGAACTATGGCTACACCTTC. Translating it yields CAIRGTGLNYGYTF.

This clonotype was observed many times. The chain uses TRBV24-1 and TRBJ1-6; TRBD1 is a possible D gene (6 bases). Germline-derived CDR1 and CDR2 are KGHDR and SFDVKD. V gave up 7 bases and J gave up 7 bases, with 13 bases separating them. This CDR3 has 14 amino acids. CDR3 loop: CATSGGTPNSPLHF. In DNA form, the CDR3 reads TGTGCCACCAGCGGAGGGACACCCAATTCACCCCTCCACTTT.